The clone carrying this T cell receptor beta chain occurred once. What it binds is unknown. At the DNA level, this CDR3 is encoded by other sequences in the same sample as well. This entry is derived from a study of shared clonotypes between healthy human individuals. Study information: Three CD4 naive, three CD4 memory, two CD8 naive and one CD8 memory plate were used per donor.

The CDR3 covers 15 residues. Germline V lookup: CDR1 MNHEY, CDR2 SVGAGI. Deletions cut 0 bases from V and 3 bases from J, with 8 bases between. Study-wide results and caveats: Larger estimated richness was generally seen in naive subsets than in memory subsets. Compared with clonotypes that all four donors shared, non-shared clonotypes had lower generation probabilities.

Sequencing used immunoSEQ multiplex PCR; TCRdb keeps in-frame clones, though not all of them. Here the sample spans some 2,500,000 clones, under 95% being singletons. The sequence derives from a man younger than 35 in good health. Some clones in this sample may be carry-over from other donors' samples. This rearrangement joins TRBV6-5 to TRBJ1-4; maybe TRBD1 (6 bases). Material: naive CD4+ T cells from PBMCs. Specified subset: CD45RA+ positively selected. CDR3 sequence: CASSYSGGANEKLFF. The CDR3, as DNA: TGTGCCAGCAGTTACTCAGGGGGTGCTAATGAAAAACTGTTTTTT.